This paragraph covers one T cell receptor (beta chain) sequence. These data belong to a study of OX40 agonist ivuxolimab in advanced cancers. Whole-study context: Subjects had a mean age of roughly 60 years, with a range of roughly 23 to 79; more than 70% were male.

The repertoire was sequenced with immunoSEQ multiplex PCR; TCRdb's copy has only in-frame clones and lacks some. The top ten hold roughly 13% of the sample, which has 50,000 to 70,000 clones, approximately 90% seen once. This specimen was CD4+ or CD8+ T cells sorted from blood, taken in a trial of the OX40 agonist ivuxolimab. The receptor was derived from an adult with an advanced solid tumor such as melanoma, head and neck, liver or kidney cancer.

This CDR3 reads CSVGTGAEVTDTQYF. As DNA, the CDR3 is TGCAGCGTCGGGACAGGGGCTGAGGTCACAGATACGCAGTATTTT. The rearrangement uses TRBV29-1 and TRBJ2-3, with TRBD1 identical over 10 bases. Germline CDR1 reads SQVTM; CDR2 reads ANQGSEA. V gave up 6 bases and J gave up 2 bases; unmatched junction bases: 8. The CDR3 length is 15 residues.